This is a list of T cell receptor beta chains from one sample in a study of shared clonotypes between healthy human individuals. Clones were read by immunoSEQ multiplex PCR, and TCRdb kept only the in-frame ones, dropping some. The data show approximately 2.5 million clones, roughly 93% seen once. Sequenced: naive CD4+ T cells from PBMCs. The receptors come from a man aged 18 to 30 in good health. Some clones in this sample may be carry-over from other donors' samples. Each CDR3 is given with its conserved first and last residue. A D gene is named only where the DNA matches it firmly. Where a row states a size, it is once, few, many or the class of an expanded clone; other rows omit it.

length	V	J	size	D	DNA	CDR3
15	TRBV10-2	TRBJ2-7	-	TRBD2	TGCGCCAGCAGTGAGTCGCTAGCGGGATCGTCCGAGCAGTACTTC	CASSESLAGSSEQYF
15	TRBV5-1	TRBJ2-7	-	-	TGCGCCAGCAGTTCCCAACCGACAGTCTCCTACGAGCAGTACTTC	CASSSQPTVSYEQYF
16	TRBV7-2	TRBJ1-2	-	-	TGTGCCAGCAGCTTAGCGTGGGGGCGAGCTAACTATGGCTACACCTTC	CASSLAWGRANYGYTF
15	TRBV28	TRBJ2-7	-	TRBD2	TGTGCCAGCAGTTTAAGTATAGCGGGAGGAAAGAAGCAGTACTTC	CASSLSIAGGKKQYF
14	TRBV5-1	TRBJ2-2	-	-	TGCGCCAGCTGTCTTTATAGGGCGACCGGGGAGCTGTTTTTT	CASCLYRATGELFF
14	TRBV28	TRBJ2-7	-	TRBD2	TGTGCCAGCGTGACTAGCGGGAGTCCCTACGAGCAGTACTTC	CASVTSGSPYEQYF
16	TRBV10-3	TRBJ1-5	once	TRBD1	TGTGCCATCAGTGAGGCGTTCGGGACAGTCAATCAGCCCCAGCATTTT	CAISEAFGTVNQPQHF
14	TRBV7-9	TRBJ2-7	-	TRBD1	TGTGCCAGCAGTCCCGGACAGGGTTTCAACGAGCAGTACTTC	CASSPGQGFNEQYF
16	TRBV6-5	TRBJ2-3	once	-	TGTGCCAGCAGTTACTCGATAGGGCAGGGTGGAGATACGCAGTATTTT	CASSYSIGQGGDTQYF
15	TRBV28	TRBJ2-5	once	-	TGTGCCAGCAGCCTCGGCAGGGGATGGCAGGAGACCCAGTACTTC	CASSLGRGWQETQYF
13	TRBV19	TRBJ1-5	-	-	TGTGCCAGTACCAGAGGAGGTTACGGGCCCCAGCATTTT	CASTRGGYGPQHF
13	TRBV7-2	TRBJ1-2	-	-	TGTGCCAGCAGCTCACAGGGTGTGTATGGCTACACCTTC	CASSSQGVYGYTF
15	TRBV6-6	TRBJ2-3	-	-	TGTGCCAGCAGTTATCAGAACTGGGGCACAGATACGCAGTATTTT	CASSYQNWGTDTQYF
14	TRBV7-9	TRBJ2-7	-	TRBD2	TGTGCCAGCAGGGAGAGCGGGAGTACCTACGAGCAGTACTTC	CASRESGSTYEQYF
16	TRBV6-6	TRBJ2-1	-	TRBD2	TGTGCCAGCAGTTACTCACTAGCGGATAAAAGGAATGAGCAGTTCTTC	CASSYSLADKRNEQFF
17	TRBV4-1	TRBJ1-5	-	-	TGCGCCAGCAGCCAAGAATCTCGGGGGGCTGGCAATCAGCCCCAGCATTTT	CASSQESRGAGNQPQHF
13	TRBV2	TRBJ1-2	few	-	TGTGCCAGCAGTGATTTTAAGGTGGATGGCTACACCTTC	CASSDFKVDGYTF
15	TRBV6-1	TRBJ2-6	-	-	TGTGCCAGCAGTCGGCTGGATTCTGGGGCCAACGTCCTGACTTTC	CASSRLDSGANVLTF
13	TRBV11-2	TRBJ1-2	-	TRBD1	TGTGCCAGCAGCTTAGACAGGGACAGGGGCTACACCTTC	CASSLDRDRGYTF
16	TRBV5-1	TRBJ2-1	-	-	TGCGCCAGCAGCCTGGGACTTACAGCGTCCTACAATGAGCAGTTCTTC	CASSLGLTASYNEQFF
18	TRBV23-1	TRBJ1-1	-	TRBD1	TGCGCCAGCAGTCATTCCAATCGGGACAGGGCTAGGAGCACTGAAGCTTTCTTT	CASSHSNRDRARSTEAFF
15	TRBV19	TRBJ1-5	-	-	TGTGCCAGTAGTCCGAATTGGGGACAAGCTCAGCCCCAGCATTTT	CASSPNWGQAQPQHF
16	TRBV15	TRBJ2-1	-	TRBD2	TGTGCCACCAGCAGAGAACTAGCGGGAGGGCCCGGTGAGCAGTTCTTC	CATSRELAGGPGEQFF
15	TRBV5-8	TRBJ1-1	-	-	TGTGCCAGCAGCCGGACCCGGGAGGGTGGCACTGAAGCTTTCTTT	CASSRTREGGTEAFF
14	TRBV10-2	TRBJ1-1	once	-	TGCGCCAGCAAATCCAGGGCTATGAACACTGAAGCTTTCTTT	CASKSRAMNTEAFF
13	TRBV7-3	TRBJ2-1	-	TRBD1	TGTGCCAGCAGCATAAAACAGGGGGACGAGCAGTTCTTC	CASSIKQGDEQFF
12	TRBV30	TRBJ2-7	-	-	TGTGCCTGGAGTGTAAAATTATCGCTACAGTACTTC	CAWSVKLSLQYF
15	TRBV4-2	TRBJ2-5	-	-	TGTGCCAGCAGCCAAGCCCGTGGGAGTGGGGAGACCCAGTACTTC	CASSQARGSGETQYF
14	TRBV18	TRBJ2-7	-	-	TGTGCCAGCTCACCAGGGACGAACTCCTACGAGCAGTACTTC	CASSPGTNSYEQYF
15	TRBV28	TRBJ2-7	once	-	TGTGCCACGGCCCCCCAGCGCCCTGTCTCTGGGGAGCAGTACTTC	CATAPQRPVSGEQYF
14	TRBV30	TRBJ2-7	once	-	TGTGCCTGGTCCGGGGCTAGCCCTATCTACGAGCAGTACTTC	CAWSGASPIYEQYF
16	TRBV5-1	TRBJ2-1	-	TRBD2	TGCGCCAGCAGCTTGGTGGCTAGCGGGAGGGACGATGAGCAGTTCTTC	CASSLVASGRDDEQFF
14	TRBV7-2	TRBJ2-7	-	-	TGTGCCAGCAGTTTAGTGGGACGCCGGGACGAGCAGTACTTC	CASSLVGRRDEQYF
12	TRBV28	TRBJ2-7	-	TRBD1	TGTGCCAGCAGTGGGGACAGGGGGGGGCAGTACTTC	CASSGDRGGQYF
15	TRBV5-1	TRBJ2-1	-	-	TGCGCCAGCAGCTTTAGAGGACCCCCCTACAATGAGCAGTTCTTC	CASSFRGPPYNEQFF
16	TRBV6-5	TRBJ1-4	-	-	TGTGCCAGCAGTTCCTTAGGGAATCCAACTAATGAAAAACTGTTTTTT	CASSSLGNPTNEKLFF
18	TRBV7-3	TRBJ2-2	-	TRBD2	TGTGCCAGCAGAAAGGTGGCTAGCGGGAGCGTTGTCACCGGGGAGCTGTTTTTT	CASRKVASGSVVTGELFF
16	TRBV9	TRBJ2-1	-	TRBD2	TGTGCCAGCAGCCCGAGCTTGGGGGGGTATGACAATGAGCAGTTCTTC	CASSPSLGGYDNEQFF
15	TRBV5-1	TRBJ2-7	-	TRBD2	TGCGCCAGCAGGGGCCCTCTAGCGGGAGTTTACGAGCAGTACTTC	CASRGPLAGVYEQYF
16	TRBV19	TRBJ2-6	-	-	TGTGCCAGTTGTCGAACGGCTCACTCTGGGGCCAACGTCCTGACTTTC	CASCRTAHSGANVLTF
15	TRBV5-4	TRBJ2-3	-	-	TGTGCCAGCAGCTTGGCCCGGGGCAGCACAGATACGCAGTATTTT	CASSLARGSTDTQYF
11	TRBV16	TRBJ2-4	-	-	TGTGCCAGCAGCCTGGGGGCAATCCAGTACTTC	CASSLGAIQYF
16	TRBV6-1	TRBJ2-3	-	-	TGTGCCAGCAGTGAAGATAAGACGGGTAGCACAGATACGCAGTATTTT	CASSEDKTGSTDTQYF
18	TRBV18	TRBJ2-1	-	-	TGTGCCAGCTCACCATTTACGCCAGCGCAGGGGTCCTACAATGAGCAGTTCTTC	CASSPFTPAQGSYNEQFF
13	TRBV10-3	TRBJ1-2	once	-	TGTGCCATCAGGGAGGACAGTCCCTATGGCTACACCTTC	CAIREDSPYGYTF